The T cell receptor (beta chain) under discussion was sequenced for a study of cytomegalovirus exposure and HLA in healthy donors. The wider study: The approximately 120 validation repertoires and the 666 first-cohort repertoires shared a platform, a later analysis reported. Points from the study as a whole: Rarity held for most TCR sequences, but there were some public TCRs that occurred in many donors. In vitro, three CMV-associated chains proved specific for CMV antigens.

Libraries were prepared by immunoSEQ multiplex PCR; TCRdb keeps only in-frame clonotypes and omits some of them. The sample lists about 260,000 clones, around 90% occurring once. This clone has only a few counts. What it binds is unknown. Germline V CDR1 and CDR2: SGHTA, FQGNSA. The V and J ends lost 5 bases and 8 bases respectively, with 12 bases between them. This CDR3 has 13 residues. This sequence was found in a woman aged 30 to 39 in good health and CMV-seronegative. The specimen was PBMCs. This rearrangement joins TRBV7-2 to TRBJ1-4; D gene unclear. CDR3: CASSRSVGEKLFF. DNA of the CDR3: TGTGCCAGCAGCCGCTCTGTCGGGGAAAAACTGTTTTTT.